A single sample is the source of the 18 T cell receptor beta chains below, sequenced in a study of a mutant IDH1 vaccine in newly diagnosed glioma. Time point of the sample: week 5, during vaccination. What each vaccine dose contained was 300 ug of mutant IDH1 20-mer peptide, accompanied by topical imiquimod. These receptors' antigens are unknown. Produced via immunoSEQ multiplex PCR; TCRdb's table is partial and in-frame only. The table records 53,000 or so clones, about 77% of them present only once. This specimen consisted of PBMCs, obtained from a glioma patient whose treatment included an IDH1 peptide vaccine. These receptors were collected from a man aged 45-65 years with glioma.

This clone was seen a few times. The genes are TRBV9 and TRBJ2-3, with 7 bases lining up with TRBD1. The CDR3 has 18 amino acids. Germline trimming cut 4 bases from V and 3 bases from J; bases unmatched to any gene: 17. Germline CDR1 and CDR2: SGDLS and YYNGEE. The CDR3 reads CASSIEGASRIKTDTQYF. CDR3 bases: TGTGCCAGCAGCATAGAGGGGGCTAGCCGCATAAAAACAGATACGCAGTATTTT.

The V and J genes are TRBV6-5 and TRBJ2-7; 9 bases align to TRBD1. Looked up from germline, CDR1 is MNHEY and CDR2 is SVGAGI. The trim removed 2 bases at V and 2 bases at J, leaving 4 bases unmatched. The CDR3 has 15 amino acids. Here the CDR3 DNA reads TGTGCCAGCAGTTACCGGGGACAGGGCACCTACGAGCAGTACTTC. Protein product: CASSYRGQGTYEQYF.

The table lists this clone with a few counts. The genes are TRBV7-2 and TRBJ1-1, with 9 bases aligning to TRBD1. Germline V gives CDR1 SGHTA, CDR2 FQGNSA. CDR3 length: 15 residues. The J segment lost 6 bases and the V segment lost 2 bases, leaving 7 bases of the junction unmatched. This CDR3 is CASSLSRTGAAEAFF. CDR3 DNA sequence: TGTGCCAGCAGCTTATCGCGGACAGGGGCGGCTGAAGCTTTCTTT.

The chain carries TRBV19 and TRBJ2-7, with a tentative D call TRBD1 (6 bases). CDR1 is LNHDA and CDR2 is SQIVND in the germline V gene (reference sequence). The CDR3 is 14 amino acids. Trimming took off 7 bases at V and 5 bases at J, with 18 bases between the two ends. The CDR3 spells CASKGLGRGDEQYF. For the CDR3, the DNA is TGTGCCAGTAAAGGATTGGGCAGGGGCGACGAGCAGTACTTC.

The V and J genes are TRBV2 and TRBJ1-2, with 7 bases that match TRBD1. Trimming cost V 8 bases and J 6 bases; bases outside gene matches: 9. The germline V gene has CDR1 SNHLY and CDR2 FYNNEI. The length of the CDR3 is 13 residues. For the CDR3, the DNA is TGTGCCAGCTCTCAAAGGGGGCAGGATGGCTACACCTTC. Amino acids: CASSQRGQDGYTF. Together with reference TRBV2 and TRBJ1-2, the CDR3 gives the full variable domain: EPEVTQTPSHQVTQMGQEVILRCVPISNHLYFYWYRQILGQKVEFLVSFYNNEISEKSEIFDDQFSVERPDGSNFTLKIRSTKLEDSAMYFCASSQRGQDGYTFGSGTRLTVV.

The rearrangement links TRBV5-4 to TRBJ2-7, with TRBD2 matching over 7 bases. The CDR3 covers 15 residues. V shed 4 bases, J shed 0 bases, and the junction held 7 bases outside the gene matches. Germline-derived CDR1 and CDR2 are SGHNT and YYREEE (reference sequence). CDR3 loop: CASSMEKRGSYEQYF. The CDR3 DNA sequence: TGTGCCAGCAGCATGGAGAAGCGGGGCTCCTACGAGCAGTACTTC.

The chain has TRBV6-1 and TRBJ2-7; perhaps TRBD2 as D (6 bases). This CDR3 comprises 14 residues. Trimming took off 0 bases at V and 4 bases at J, with 10 bases between the two ends. Germline V gene lookup returns CDR1 MNHNS and CDR2 SASEGT. Here the CDR3 DNA reads TGTGCCAGCAGTGAAGCGCACGGGAGTTACGAGCAGTACTTC. Amino acid sequence: CASSEAHGSYEQYF.

The rearrangement joins TRBV7-9 to TRBJ2-1; D call uncertain. There are 12 residues in the CDR3. Germline values: CDR1 SEHNR, CDR2 FQNEAQ (reference sequence). The V gene lost 4 bases and the J gene lost 8 bases, with 9 bases spanning the gap. CDR3 residues: CASSSPGHEQFF. The CDR3 DNA sequence: TGTGCCAGCAGCTCCCCAGGCCATGAGCAGTTCTTC. Looking up the rest from reference TRBV7-9 and TRBJ2-1 gives the full variable domain: DTGVSQNPRHKITKRGQNVTFRCDPISEHNRLYWYRQTLGQGPEFLTYFQNEAQLEKSRLLSDRFSAERPKGSFSTLEIQRTEQGDSAMYLCASSSPGHEQFFGPGTRLTVL.

V usage is TRBV7-9 and J usage is TRBJ1-4; D is possibly TRBD1 (5 bases). Per germline, CDR1 SEHNR and CDR2 FQNEAQ (reference sequence). Trimming took off 5 bases at V and 6 bases at J, with 13 bases between the two ends. The CDR3 is 14 amino acids. The CDR3 DNA reads TGTGCCAGCAGCGAGAGGGAGGGGTATGAAAAACTGTTTTTT. This sequence encodes CASSEREGYEKLFF.

V gene TRBV18 combines with J gene TRBJ1-1; 11 bases map to TRBD1. CDR3 length: 17 amino acids. J lost 4 bases, V lost 4 bases, and 11 bases had no gene match. Per the germline V gene, CDR1 is KGHSH and CDR2 is LQKENI. The CDR3 is CASSLSRQGTGGTEAFF. The DNA of the CDR3 is TGTGCCAGCTCACTGTCTCGACAGGGGACAGGGGGCACTGAAGCTTTCTTT. Full variable domain (outside the CDR3, taken from reference TRBV18 and TRBJ1-1): NAGVMQNPRHLVRRRGQEARLRCSPMKGHSHVYWYRQLPEEGLKFMVYLQKENIIDESGMPKERFSAEFPKEGPSILRIQQVVRGDSAAYFCASSLSRQGTGGTEAFFGQGTRLTVV.

The chain uses TRBV28 and TRBJ2-7; 7 nucleotides match TRBD2. Germline trimming cut 11 bases from V and 3 bases from J; bases unmatched to any gene: 13. Germline V CDR1 and CDR2: MDHEN, SYDVKM. This CDR3 is 14 amino acids long. The CDR3 nucleotides are TGTGCCGTCCTCCGGGGAGGGCTCGACTACGAGCAGTACTTC. It translates to CAVLRGGLDYEQYF.

Comment on this clone: Other DNA sequences within the sample encode an identical CDR3. The V call is TRBV30, the J call TRBJ1-6; possibly TRBD1 for D (6 bases). Germline loops: CDR1 GTSNPN, CDR2 SVGIG (reference sequence). The CDR3 has 12 amino acids. V was clipped by 5 bases and J by 7 bases, with 9 bases between them. The DNA of the CDR3 is TGTGCCTGGGGACAGACGAATTCACCCCTCCACTTT. Residues: CAWGQTNSPLHF.

The chain uses TRBV18 and TRBJ1-3; tentatively, D is TRBD1 (5 bases). CDR1 is KGHSH, CDR2 LQKENI, per germline. The CDR3 length is 17 residues. V was trimmed by 0 bases and J by 3 bases, leaving 15 bases between them. The CDR3 coding sequence is TGTGCCAGCTCACCACCGACTCGTAGGGGAGGTGGAAACACCATATATTTT. This translates into CASSPPTRRGGGNTIYF.

There are a few counts of this clone. This chain links TRBV7-8 with TRBJ1-1; maybe TRBD1 (5 bases). Trimming left V 5 bases short and J 1 base short, with 14 bases between. From germline, CDR1 is SGHVS and CDR2 FQNEAQ. This CDR3 region has 15 residues. CDR3 protein: CASSPLSRANTEAFF. In nucleotides, the CDR3 is TGTGCCAGCAGCCCCCTTTCCAGGGCGAACACTGAAGCTTTCTTT.

The table lists this clone with a count of one. The rearrangement uses TRBV11-3 and TRBJ2-5; TRBD2 is a possible D gene (5 bases). Germline CDR1 and CDR2: SGHNT and YENEEA. The CDR3 consists of 15 residues. V was shortened by 0 bases and J by 5 bases, with 13 bases between the two germline ends. The CDR3 is CASSLEGQPGETQYF. The CDR3 DNA reads TGTGCCAGCAGCTTAGAAGGCCAGCCGGGGGAGACCCAGTACTTC.

This clone was picked up one time. This chain joins TRBV27 and TRBJ2-2; weak D call: TRBD2 (5 bases). Germline CDR1 MNHEY, CDR2 SMNVEV (reference sequence). The germline V and J ends were trimmed by 9 bases and 3 bases, with 23 bases remaining between them. This CDR3 contains 17 residues. Here the CDR3 DNA reads TGTGCCAGTGGGGTTGGGAGAAAGATATGGGACACCGGGGAGCTGTTTTTT. Its translation: CASGVGRKIWDTGELFF.

This chain uses TRBV28 with TRBJ2-1; D is perhaps TRBD1 (5 bases). V was cut by 7 bases and J by 0 bases, with 22 bases left in between. The CDR3 has 18 amino acids. From germline, CDR1 is MDHEN and CDR2 SYDVKM. The DNA of the CDR3 is TGTGCCAGCACGAGGCAGGGCTGGTTCACAAGCTCCTACAATGAGCAGTTCTTC. Its translation: CASTRQGWFTSSYNEQFF.

Concerning this clone: This same CDR3 is encoded by further DNA sequences in the sample. The chain links TRBV4-3 to TRBJ2-1, with 8 bases lining up with TRBD2. The CDR3 contains 16 residues. Germline V lookup: CDR1 LGHNA, CDR2 YSLEER. Trimming took 0 bases from V and 0 from J; bases not matched to a gene: 1. The CDR3 coding sequence is TGCGCCAGCAGCCAAGATCGGGGGGGCTCCTACAATGAGCAGTTCTTC. Its translation: CASSQDRGGSYNEQFF.